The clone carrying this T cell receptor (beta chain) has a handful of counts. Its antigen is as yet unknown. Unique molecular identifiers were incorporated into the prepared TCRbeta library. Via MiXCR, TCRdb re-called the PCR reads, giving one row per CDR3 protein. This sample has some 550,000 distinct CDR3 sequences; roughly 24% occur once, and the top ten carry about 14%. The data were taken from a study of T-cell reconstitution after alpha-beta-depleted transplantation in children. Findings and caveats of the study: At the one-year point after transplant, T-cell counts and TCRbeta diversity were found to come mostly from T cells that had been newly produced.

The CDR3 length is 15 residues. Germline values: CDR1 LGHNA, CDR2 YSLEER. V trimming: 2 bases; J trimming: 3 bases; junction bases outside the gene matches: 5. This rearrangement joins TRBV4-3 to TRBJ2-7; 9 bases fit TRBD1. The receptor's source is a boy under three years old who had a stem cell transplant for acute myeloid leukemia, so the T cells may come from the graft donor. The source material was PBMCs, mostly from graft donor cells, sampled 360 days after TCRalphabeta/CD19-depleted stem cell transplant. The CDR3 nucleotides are TGCGCCAGCAGCCAAACTAGACAGGGGGACTACGAGCAGTACTTC. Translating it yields CASSQTRQGDYEQYF.